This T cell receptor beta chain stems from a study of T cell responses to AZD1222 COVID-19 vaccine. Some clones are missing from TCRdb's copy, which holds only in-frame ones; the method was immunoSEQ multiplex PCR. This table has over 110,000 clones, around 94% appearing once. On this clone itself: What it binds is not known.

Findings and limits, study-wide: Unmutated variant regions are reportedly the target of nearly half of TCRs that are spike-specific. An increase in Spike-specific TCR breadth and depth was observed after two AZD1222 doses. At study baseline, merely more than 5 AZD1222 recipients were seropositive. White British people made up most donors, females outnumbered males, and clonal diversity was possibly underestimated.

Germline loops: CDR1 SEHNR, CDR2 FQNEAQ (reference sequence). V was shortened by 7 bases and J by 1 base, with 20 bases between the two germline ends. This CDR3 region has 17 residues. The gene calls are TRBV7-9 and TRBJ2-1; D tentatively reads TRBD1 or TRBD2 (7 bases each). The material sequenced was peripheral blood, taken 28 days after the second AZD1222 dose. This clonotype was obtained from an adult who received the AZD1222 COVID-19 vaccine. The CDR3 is CASTRGGGAGSYNEQFF. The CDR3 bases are TGTGCCAGCACCCGGGGAGGGGGCGCGGGATCCTACAATGAGCAGTTCTTC.